The T cell receptor (beta chain) described here comes from a study of cytomegalovirus exposure and HLA in healthy donors. The CDR3 totals 18 residues. CDR1 is LGHNA and CDR2 is YNFKEQ in the germline V gene. With 0 bases removed from V and 4 bases from J, the gap between germline ends came to 21 bases. Comments on this clone: Antigen: not known.

General study findings and limits: One cluster of highly shared sequence variants probably arose as a sequencing artifact.

The study ran its PCR with 60 Vbeta and 13 Jbeta primers. The method was immunoSEQ multiplex PCR; TCRdb's version includes in-frame clones alone and lacks a portion of them. This sample has approximately 170,000 clones, with roughly 80% found just once. V usage is TRBV4-2 and J usage is TRBJ1-2; no reliable D call. The clonotype comes from a man between 50 and 59 years old in good health and CMV-seropositive. Sequenced: PBMCs. This chain's CDR3 is CASSQELMTTETSYGYTF. CDR3 sequence (DNA): TGTGCCAGCAGCCAAGAGCTCATGACAACAGAAACTTCCTATGGCTACACCTTC.